Shown below are 30 T cell receptor beta chains from a single sample sequenced in a study of shared clonotypes between healthy human individuals. Sequenced by immunoSEQ multiplex PCR; TCRdb stores in-frame clones only, minus some. This table holds approximately 1.9 million clones, 80% to 95% found once. The naive CD8 fraction comprised CD45RO-negative cells positively selected for CCR7 and excluded terminally differentiated effector memory CD45RA+ cells. Specimen: naive CD8+ T cells from PBMCs. Source of these receptors: a man aged 18 to 29 in good health. Some clones in this sample may be carry-over from other donors' samples.

The chain combines TRBV28 with TRBJ2-1; no clear D gene. From germline, CDR1 is MDHEN and CDR2 SYDVKM. This CDR3 region has 14 residues. Trimming stripped 4 bases from V and 0 bases from J, with 7 bases between. CDR3 coding DNA: TGTGCCAGCAGTTCCTTTAGCTCCTACAATGAGCAGTTCTTC. It specifies CASSSFSSYNEQFF.

Written as DNA, the CDR3 is TGTGCCAGCAGCCCCGCATACGGCCTCCCCTATGGCTACACCTTC. Translating gives CASSPAYGLPYGYTF. This chain links TRBV7-2 with TRBJ1-2; D call uncertain. The germline V gene has CDR1 SGHTA and CDR2 FQGNSA. The CDR3 extends over 15 amino acids. Trimming stripped 5 bases from V and 4 bases from J, with 17 bases between.

The chain carries TRBV19 and TRBJ2-2; a possible D gene is TRBD2 (7 bases). There are 15 residues in the CDR3. CDR1 and CDR2 from the germline V gene are LNHDA and SQIVND (reference sequence). V was shortened by 6 bases and J by 4 bases, with 15 bases between the two germline ends. The CDR3 nucleotides are TGTGCCAGTAGCGATAGGAGGGGGGGCACCGGGGAGCTGTTTTTT. It yields the protein CASSDRRGGTGELFF.

The chain is built from TRBV6-8 and TRBJ1-3; TRBD1 matches at 8 bases. This CDR3 region has 13 residues. V gave up 8 bases and J gave up 2 bases; unmatched junction bases: 2. Germline CDR1 MNHGY, CDR2 SAAAGT. The CDR3 sequence: CASDRGAGNTIYF. Written as DNA, the CDR3 is TGTGCCAGCGACAGGGGCGCTGGAAACACCATATATTTT.

This chain links TRBV13 with TRBJ2-7; a possible D gene is TRBD1 (5 bases). Germline CDR1 reads PRHDT; CDR2 reads FYEKMQ (reference sequence). CDR3 size: 12 residues. Trimming removed 5 bases from V and 5 bases from J, with 10 bases in between. The CDR3 reads CASSGRVNEQYF. CDR3 bases: TGTGCCAGCAGCGGCAGGGTAAACGAGCAGTACTTC.

This clone came up once. This chain joins TRBV9 and TRBJ1-2; TRBD1 matches 10 bases. CDR3 size: 14 residues. Germline trimming cut 4 bases from V and 8 bases from J; bases unmatched to any gene: 8. Germline lookup yields CDR1 SGDLS and CDR2 YYNGEE. CDR3 DNA sequence: TGTGCCAGCAGCTCCCGACAGGGGGCGGGAGGCTACACCTTC. Residues: CASSSRQGAGGYTF.

The V call is TRBV7-8, the J call TRBJ2-7; TRBD2 matches at 12 bases. The CDR3 has 15 amino acids. With 5 bases clipped from V and 5 bases from J, the junction kept 7 bases outside the gene matches. Germline V gene lookup returns CDR1 SGHVS and CDR2 FQNEAQ. In DNA, the CDR3 is TGTGCCAGCAGCCGACTAGCGGGAGTGTTCCACGAGCAGTACTTC. Translated: CASSRLAGVFHEQYF.

The V and J genes are TRBV2 and TRBJ2-3; D may be TRBD2 (6 bases). This CDR3 has 15 residues. V lost 4 bases to trimming and J lost 2 bases, with 13 bases between them. CDR1 and CDR2 from the germline V gene are SNHLY and FYNNEI. This chain's CDR3 is CASSVGAGPTDTQYF. The CDR3 nucleotides read TGTGCCAGCAGTGTTGGTGCGGGACCCACAGATACGCAGTATTTT.

The chain has TRBV9 and TRBJ2-3; 11 bases agree with TRBD2. Germline CDR1 is SGDLS and CDR2 is YYNGEE. Losses at the gene ends were 4 bases for V and 5 bases for J; bases not matched to a gene: 6. This CDR3 is built from 15 residues. The CDR3 DNA sequence: TGTGCCAGCAGCCCCATAGCGGGAGGGCAAGATACGCAGTATTTT. Encoded protein: CASSPIAGGQDTQYF. Filled out from reference TRBV9 and TRBJ2-3, the complete variable domain reads DSGVTQTPKHLITATGQRVTLRCSPRSGDLSVYWYQQSLDQGLQFLIQYYNGEERAKGNILERFSAQQFPDLHSELNLSSLELGDSALYFCASSPIAGGQDTQYFGPGTRLTVL.

The chain couples TRBV10-3 to TRBJ2-3; TRBD2 matches at 12 bases. Looked up from germline, CDR1 is ENHRY and CDR2 is SYGVKD. Trimming removed 5 bases from V and 3 bases from J; junction bases left unmatched: 3. This CDR3 has 15 residues. CDR3 nucleotides: TGTGCCATCAGTCCCGGACTAGCGGGAACAGATACGCAGTATTTT. Its protein is CAISPGLAGTDTQYF.

This clone was recorded a few times. The chain combines TRBV7-3 with TRBJ2-3; 10 bases fit TRBD2. V was pared by 4 bases and J by 1 base, with 2 bases of the junction left unmatched. The V gene's germline CDR1 is SGHTA and CDR2 FQGTGA. The CDR3 spans 15 residues. For the CDR3, the DNA is TGTGCCAGCAGCTCTGGACTAGCGGGCACAGATACGCAGTATTTT. It translates to CASSSGLAGTDTQYF. Combining the CDR3 with reference TRBV7-3 and TRBJ2-3 gives the whole variable domain GAGVSQTPSNKVTEKGKYVELRCDPISGHTALYWYRQSLGQGPEFLIYFQGTGAADDSGLPNDRFFAVRPEGSVSTLKIQRTERGDSAVYLCASSSGLAGTDTQYFGPGTRLTVL.

V and J are TRBV29-1 and TRBJ2-1, with 8 bases fitting TRBD2. V lost 4 bases, J lost 8 bases, and 10 bases stayed unmatched. Per the germline V gene, CDR1 is SQVTM and CDR2 is ANQGSEA. The CDR3 loop spans 14 amino acids. In nucleotides, the CDR3 is TGCAGCGTTGCTCCAAGCGGGAGTTGGTATGAGCAGTTCTTC. The encoded protein is CSVAPSGSWYEQFF.

The rearrangement links TRBV9 to TRBJ2-1; 8 nucleotides agree with TRBD2. Germline CDR1 SGDLS, CDR2 YYNGEE. Trimming at V came to 0 bases and at J to 7 bases, leaving 9 bases not matched to a gene. The CDR3 consists of 16 residues. CDR3 DNA sequence: TGTGCCAGCAGCGTAGTTCCAGCGGGAGTTCGAAATGAGCAGTTCTTC. Residues: CASSVVPAGVRNEQFF.

The CDR3 spells CASSLGLLGASSYNEQFF. For the CDR3, the DNA is TGTGCCAGCAGTCTCGGTTTACTCGGGGCTAGCTCCTACAATGAGCAGTTCTTC. The chain joins TRBV28 to TRBJ2-1; perhaps D is TRBD1 or TRBD2 (5 bases each). Deletions cut 5 bases from V and 0 bases from J, with 20 bases between. This CDR3 has 18 amino acids. CDR1 MDHEN and CDR2 SYDVKM come from the germline V gene.

This clone was observed a single time. The chain links TRBV27 to TRBJ2-7; 8 bases align to TRBD2. The V and J ends lost 6 bases and 0 bases, in that order; junction bases with no gene match: 7. The CDR3 is 15 residues long. Germline V gene sequence: CDR1 MNHEY, CDR2 SMNVEV (reference sequence). For the CDR3, the DNA is TGTGCCAGCAGCCCCTGGGCGGGAGGCTCCTACGAGCAGTACTTC. It codes for CASSPWAGGSYEQYF.

Only one count was recorded for this clone. V and J are TRBV7-9 and TRBJ2-1, with D tentatively TRBD2 (5 bases). CDR1 and CDR2 from the germline V gene are SEHNR and FQNEAQ (reference sequence). The CDR3 contains 15 residues. The germline V and J ends were trimmed by 2 bases and 9 bases, with 17 bases remaining between them. The CDR3 nucleotides read TGTGCCAGCAGCTTATCCAGCGGAGAGACCAGTGAGCAGTTCTTC. Amino acids: CASSLSSGETSEQFF.

This clone was seen a few times. The chain employs TRBV28 and TRBJ2-7; the match to TRBD2 covers 7 bases. J was trimmed by 2 bases and V by 1 base; bases with no gene match: 2. Per the germline V gene, CDR1 is MDHEN and CDR2 is SYDVKM. The length of the CDR3 is 14 residues. The CDR3 region is CASSLLGGTYEQYF. The CDR3 DNA sequence: TGTGCCAGCAGTTTATTGGGGGGGACCTACGAGCAGTACTTC.

This chain connects TRBV27 to TRBJ2-7; 7 nucleotides align to TRBD1. CDR1 is MNHEY and CDR2 is SMNVEV in the germline V gene (reference sequence). V shed 4 bases and J 1 base; nucleotides not matched to a gene: 7. The CDR3 consists of 15 residues. This chain's CDR3 is CASSYRGDSSYEQYF. CDR3 nucleotides: TGTGCCAGCAGTTACCGTGGGGACAGTTCCTACGAGCAGTACTTC.

The gene calls are TRBV29-1 and TRBJ1-2; 8 nucleotides align to TRBD1. Germline CDR1 and CDR2: SQVTM and ANQGSEA. CDR3 size: 12 residues. The V and J ends lost 4 bases and 6 bases, in that order; junction bases with no gene match: 4. The CDR3 reads CSVVQGGHGYTF. The DNA for the CDR3 is TGCAGCGTTGTACAGGGGGGGCATGGCTACACCTTC.

The genes are TRBV28 and TRBJ1-1; 8 bases are a match to TRBD1. The V and J ends lost 7 bases and 1 base, in that order; junction bases with no gene match: 5. Germline CDR1 and CDR2: MDHEN and SYDVKM. The CDR3 covers 14 residues. CDR3 residues: CASNLQGGNTEAFF. The CDR3 nucleotides read TGTGCCAGCAACCTACAGGGGGGGAACACTGAAGCTTTCTTT.

The V call is TRBV11-3, the J call TRBJ2-1, with D unresolved. The CDR3 is made up of 14 amino acids. Deletions cut 5 bases from V and 0 bases from J, with 8 bases between. Germline V CDR1 and CDR2: SGHNT, YENEEA. CDR3 sequence: CASSPTHSYNEQFF. The CDR3 DNA reads TGTGCCAGCAGCCCGACGCACTCCTACAATGAGCAGTTCTTC.

This chain links TRBV7-9 with TRBJ2-2, with D possibly TRBD2 on 6 matching bases. The CDR3 is 15 amino acids. Germline lookup yields CDR1 SEHNR and CDR2 FQNEAQ (reference sequence). V lost 1 base and J 4 bases, leaving 10 bases between the germline ends. DNA of the CDR3: TGTGCCAGCAGCTTAGATAGCGGACCCACCGGGGAGCTGTTTTTT. It is translated as CASSLDSGPTGELFF.

CDR3 loop: CAPRTGALDNPIMNTEAFF. CDR3 coding DNA: TGTGCCCCGAGAACGGGGGCGTTGGACAATCCTATCATGAACACTGAAGCTTTCTTT. This chain joins TRBV28 and TRBJ1-1; maybe TRBD1 (6 bases). V shed 11 bases and J shed 0 bases, with 31 bases lying between them. This CDR3 contains 19 residues. CDR1 and CDR2 from the germline V gene are MDHEN and SYDVKM.

J is TRBJ1-4 and V is TRBV15, with D unresolved. Germline V CDR1 and CDR2: LNHNV, YYDKDF (reference sequence). CDR3 length: 13 residues. Trimming cost V 3 bases and J 5 bases, with 7 bases left between them. CDR3 in amino acids: CATSRRENEKLFF. CDR3 in DNA: TGTGCCACCAGCAGGCGGGAGAATGAAAAACTGTTTTTT.

The rearrangement uses TRBV4-1 and TRBJ2-1; D possibly uses TRBD1 or TRBD2 (5 bases each). V was cut by 0 bases and J by 0 bases, with 9 bases left in between. Germline V gene lookup returns CDR1 MGHRA and CDR2 YSYEKL. The CDR3 loop spans 16 amino acids. The CDR3 loop reads CASSQEGRVSYNEQFF. As DNA, the CDR3 is TGCGCCAGCAGCCAAGAGGGGCGGGTCTCCTACAATGAGCAGTTCTTC.

This clone was counted a single time. The CDR3 DNA follows: TGCAGCGTTGAAGCCCGGGACATCGGGCAGGGGGAGACCCAGTACTTC. As protein: CSVEARDIGQGETQYF. J is TRBJ2-5 and V is TRBV29-1; a possible D gene is TRBD1 (6 bases). The CDR3 is 16 amino acids. V lost 1 base, J lost 5 bases, and 20 bases lay in between. CDR1 is SQVTM and CDR2 is ANQGSEA in the germline V gene. The full variable domain, in which reference TRBV29-1 and TRBJ2-5 provide the parts outside the CDR3, is SAVISQKPSRDICQRGTSLTIQCQVDSQVTMMFWYRQQPGQSLTLIATANQGSEATYESGFVIDKFPISRPNLTFSTLTVSNMSPEDSSIYLCSVEARDIGQGETQYFGPGTRLLVL.

The chain employs TRBV6-5 and TRBJ2-7; D is possibly TRBD2 (5 bases). The V end lost 8 bases, the J end lost 3 bases, and 20 bases lay between the germline ends. This CDR3 comprises 15 residues. Germline-derived CDR1 and CDR2 are MNHEY and SVGAGI. CDR3 protein: CASHSAQRGIYEQYF. For the CDR3, the DNA is TGTGCCAGCCATTCGGCCCAACGAGGGATCTACGAGCAGTACTTC.

This clone was seen once. The chain recombines TRBV5-8 with TRBJ2-1, with a possible D match to TRBD1 (5 bases). The CDR3 runs 13 residues. The V end was cut by 5 bases, the J end by 3 bases, with 9 bases between. The germline V gene encodes CDR1 SGHTS and CDR2 YDEGEE. CDR3 loop: CASSLTDYNEQFF. CDR3 in DNA: TGTGCCAGCAGTTTGACAGACTACAATGAGCAGTTCTTC. The complete variable domain, with remaining parts taken from reference TRBV5-8 and TRBJ2-1, reads EAGVTQSPTHLIKTRGQQATLRCSPISGHTSVYWYQQALGLGLQFLLWYDEGEERNRGNFPPRFSGRQFPNYSSELNVNALELEDSALYLCASSLTDYNEQFFGPGTRLTVL.

The sample holds one count of this clone. This sequence joins TRBV15 and TRBJ2-1; TRBD1 might be the D (6 bases). The CDR3 sequence is 14 residues long. V lost 6 bases and J lost 4, with 13 bases in between. Germline CDR1 reads LNHNV; CDR2 reads YYDKDF (reference sequence). The CDR3 region is CATSESRGYNEQFF. Written as DNA, the CDR3 is TGTGCCACCAGTGAGTCCAGGGGTTACAATGAGCAGTTCTTC.

The CDR3 protein is CASSSPLLGNEQFF. The CDR3 coding sequence is TGCGCCAGCAGCTCCCCCCTGCTGGGCAATGAGCAGTTCTTC. The V call is TRBV5-1, the J call TRBJ2-1; D is undetermined. Trimming pared 3 bases from V and 6 bases from J, leaving 13 bases between. Germline values: CDR1 SGHRS, CDR2 YFSETQ. The CDR3 totals 14 residues.